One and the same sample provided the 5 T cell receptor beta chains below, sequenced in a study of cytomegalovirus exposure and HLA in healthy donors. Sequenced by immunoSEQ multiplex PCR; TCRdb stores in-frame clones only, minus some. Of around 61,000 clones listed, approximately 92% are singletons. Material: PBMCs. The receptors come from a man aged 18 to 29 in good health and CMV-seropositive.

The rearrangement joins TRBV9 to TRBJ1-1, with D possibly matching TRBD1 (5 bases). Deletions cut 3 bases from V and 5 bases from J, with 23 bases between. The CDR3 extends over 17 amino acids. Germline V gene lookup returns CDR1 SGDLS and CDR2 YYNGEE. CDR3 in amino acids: CASSAPLVLGADTEAFF. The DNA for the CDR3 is TGTGCCAGCAGCGCACCTCTAGTATTAGGGGCGGATACTGAAGCTTTCTTT. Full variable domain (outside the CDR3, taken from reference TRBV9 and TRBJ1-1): DSGVTQTPKHLITATGQRVTLRCSPRSGDLSVYWYQQSLDQGLQFLIQYYNGEERAKGNILERFSAQQFPDLHSELNLSSLELGDSALYFCASSAPLVLGADTEAFFGQGTRLTVV.

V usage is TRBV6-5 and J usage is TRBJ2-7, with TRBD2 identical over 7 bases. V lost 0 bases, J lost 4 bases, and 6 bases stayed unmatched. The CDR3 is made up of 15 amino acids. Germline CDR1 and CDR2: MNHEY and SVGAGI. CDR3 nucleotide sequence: TGTGCCAGCAGTTACTCCCGGGAGGTAGGATACGAGCAGTACTTC. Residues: CASSYSREVGYEQYF.

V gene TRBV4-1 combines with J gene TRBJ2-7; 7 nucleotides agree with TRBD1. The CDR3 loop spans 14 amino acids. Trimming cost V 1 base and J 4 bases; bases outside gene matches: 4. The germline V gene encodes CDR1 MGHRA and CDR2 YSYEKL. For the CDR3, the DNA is TGCGCCAGCAGCCAAGGCGACAGGGAATACGAGCAGTACTTC. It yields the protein CASSQGDREYEQYF.

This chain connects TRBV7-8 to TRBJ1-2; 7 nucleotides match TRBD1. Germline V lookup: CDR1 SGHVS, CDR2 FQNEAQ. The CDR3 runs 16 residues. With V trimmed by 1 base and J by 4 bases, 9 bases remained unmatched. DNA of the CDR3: TGTGCCAGCAGCTTAGGGACAGGACCCCCTCTCTATGGCTACACCTTC. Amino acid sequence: CASSLGTGPPLYGYTF.

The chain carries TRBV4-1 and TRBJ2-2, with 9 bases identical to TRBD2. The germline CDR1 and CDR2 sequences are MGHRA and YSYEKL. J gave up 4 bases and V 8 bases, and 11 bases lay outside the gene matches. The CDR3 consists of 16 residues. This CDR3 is CASRGAAGGRTGELFF. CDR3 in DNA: TGCGCCAGCCGTGGAGCGGCGGGAGGGCGCACCGGGGAGCTGTTTTTT.